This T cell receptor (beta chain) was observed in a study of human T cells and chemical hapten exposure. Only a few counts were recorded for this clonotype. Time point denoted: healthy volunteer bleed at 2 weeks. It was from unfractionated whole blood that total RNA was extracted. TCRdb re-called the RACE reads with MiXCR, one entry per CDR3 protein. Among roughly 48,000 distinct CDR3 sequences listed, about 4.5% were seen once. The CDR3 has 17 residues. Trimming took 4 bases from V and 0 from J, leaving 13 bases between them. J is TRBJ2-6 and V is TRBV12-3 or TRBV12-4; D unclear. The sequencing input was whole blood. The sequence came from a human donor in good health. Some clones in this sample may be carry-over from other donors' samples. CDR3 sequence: CASSSTSSPSGANVLTF. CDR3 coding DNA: TGTGCCAGCAGTTCCACATCCAGCCCCTCTGGGGCCAACGTCCTGACTTTC.